This T cell receptor (beta chain) was identified in a study of cytomegalovirus exposure and HLA in healthy donors. Findings of the study overall: In a later analysis, several top co-occurrence clusters appeared linked to parvovirus B19, influenza, CMV and Epstein-Barr virus.

Concerning this clone itself: Its antigen is undetermined.

PCR used 60 Vbeta primers and 13 Jbeta primers. The method was immunoSEQ multiplex PCR; TCRdb's version includes in-frame clones alone and lacks a portion of them. The table has around 200,000 clones, over 80% seen once. The CDR3 extends over 14 amino acids. Germline CDR1 WNHNN, CDR2 SYGVQD (reference sequence). V gave up 1 base and J gave up 6 bases, with 11 bases separating them. This receptor was taken from a man aged 40-55 years in good health and CMV-seropositive. The sample taken for sequencing was PBMCs. This sequence joins TRBV10-1 and TRBJ2-3; the D is unclear. The CDR3 reads CASSEYRDTDTQYF. The CDR3 nucleotides are TGCGCCAGCAGTGAGTATCGAGATACGGATACGCAGTATTTT.